This T cell receptor (beta chain) is drawn from a study of CD8 T cell repertoires and HIV-1 epitope variants. Points on this clone: Its antigen is as yet unknown.

TCRdb's copy holds only in-frame clones and misses some; the assay was immunoSEQ multiplex PCR. The data contain 6,000 or so clones, 65% to 70% of them seen just once; the ten biggest clones take up roughly two fifths. This clonotype was obtained from a male donor with HIV. The sample consisted of cultured CD8+ T cells derived from PBMCs.

The CDR3 loop reads CASRPQGRRDTQYF. The CDR3 DNA sequence: TGTGCCAGCAGACCACAGGGACGGAGGGATACGCAGTATTTT. The rearrangement joins TRBV28 to TRBJ2-3, with D possibly matching TRBD1 (6 bases). Trimming took 6 bases from V and 6 from J, leaving 16 bases between them. The CDR3 covers 14 residues. The germline V gene has CDR1 MDHEN and CDR2 SYDVKM.